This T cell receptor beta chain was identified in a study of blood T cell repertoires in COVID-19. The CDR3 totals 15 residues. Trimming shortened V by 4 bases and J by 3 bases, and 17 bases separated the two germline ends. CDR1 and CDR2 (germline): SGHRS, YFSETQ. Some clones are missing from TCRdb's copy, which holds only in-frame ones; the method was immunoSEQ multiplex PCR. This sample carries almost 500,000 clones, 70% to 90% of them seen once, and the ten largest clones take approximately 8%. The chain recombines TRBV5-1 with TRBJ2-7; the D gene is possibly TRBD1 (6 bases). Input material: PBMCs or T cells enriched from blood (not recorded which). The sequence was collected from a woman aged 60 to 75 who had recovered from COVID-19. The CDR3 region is CASSPPGAKFYEQYF. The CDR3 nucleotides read TGCGCCAGCAGCCCTCCAGGGGCCAAGTTCTACGAGCAGTACTTC.